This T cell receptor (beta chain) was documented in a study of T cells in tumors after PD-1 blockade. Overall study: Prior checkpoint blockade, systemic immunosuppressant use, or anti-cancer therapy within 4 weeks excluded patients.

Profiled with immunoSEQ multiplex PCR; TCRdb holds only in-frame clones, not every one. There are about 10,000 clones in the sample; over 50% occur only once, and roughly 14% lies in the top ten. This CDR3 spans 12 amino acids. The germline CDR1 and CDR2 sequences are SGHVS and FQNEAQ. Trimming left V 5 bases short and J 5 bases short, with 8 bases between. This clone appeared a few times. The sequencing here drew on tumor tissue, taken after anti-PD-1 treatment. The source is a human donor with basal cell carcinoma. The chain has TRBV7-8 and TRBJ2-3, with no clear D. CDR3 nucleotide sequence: TGTGCCAGCAGCCCTAGTGTAGATACGCAGTATTTT. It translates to CASSPSVDTQYF.